This entry lists 32 T cell receptor beta chains sequenced from one sample in a study of T cell responses to AZD1222 COVID-19 vaccine. Profiled with immunoSEQ multiplex PCR; TCRdb holds only in-frame clones, not every one. The repertoire holds 150,000 to 200,000 clones, with approximately 90% as singletons. Sequenced material: peripheral blood, taken 28 days after the second AZD1222 dose. These receptors all come from an adult who received the AZD1222 COVID-19 vaccine.

The V and J genes are TRBV2 and TRBJ2-5, with D unresolved. The germline V and J ends were trimmed by 4 bases and 5 bases, with 11 bases remaining between them. The CDR3 is 13 residues long. Per the germline V gene, CDR1 is SNHLY and CDR2 is FYNNEI. The DNA of the CDR3 is TGTGCCAGCAGTGGGCGAGTGTTGGAGACCCAGTACTTC. Protein product: CASSGRVLETQYF.

The J gene is TRBJ2-1, the V gene TRBV7-2; 7 nucleotides agree with TRBD2. Germline V gene lookup returns CDR1 SGHTA and CDR2 FQGNSA. J gave up 10 bases and V 4 bases, and 4 bases lay outside the gene matches. CDR3 length: 12 amino acids. CDR3 bases: TGTGCCAGCAGCTCGACTAGCTACGAGCAGTTCTTC. It specifies CASSSTSYEQFF.

This sequence joins TRBV5-1 and TRBJ1-1; D is ambiguous. This CDR3 contains 14 residues. The V end lost 0 bases, the J end lost 0 bases, and 6 bases lay between the germline ends. Germline CDR1 and CDR2: SGHRS and YFSETQ. The CDR3 DNA reads as TGCGCCAGCAGCTTGGCAAATATGAACACTGAAGCTTTCTTT. The encoded protein is CASSLANMNTEAFF. Full variable domain (remainder filled in from reference TRBV5-1 and TRBJ1-1): KAGVTQTPRYLIKTRGQQVTLSCSPISGHRSVSWYQQTPGQGLQFLFEYFSETQRNKGNFPGRFSGRQFSNSRSEMNVSTLELGDSALYLCASSLANMNTEAFFGQGTRLTVV.

The chain carries TRBV27 and TRBJ2-2, with TRBD2 as a possible D gene (6 bases). From germline, CDR1 is MNHEY and CDR2 SMNVEV (reference sequence). This CDR3 is 14 amino acids long. V was trimmed by 5 bases and J by 1 base, leaving 8 bases between them. The CDR3 sequence: CASSVGGNTGELFF. The CDR3 bases are TGTGCCAGCAGTGTCGGGGGGAACACCGGGGAGCTGTTTTTT.

The J gene is TRBJ2-1, the V gene TRBV2; 10 bases agree with TRBD2. The CDR3 length is 15 residues. From germline, CDR1 is SNHLY and CDR2 FYNNEI. V shed 4 bases, J shed 6 bases, and the junction held 6 bases outside the gene matches. CDR3 bases: TGTGCCAGCAGTGTAGAAGCGGGAGGGTCCAATGAGCAGTTCTTC. Translation gives CASSVEAGGSNEQFF. Based on the CDR3 plus reference TRBV2 and TRBJ2-1, the full variable domain is EPEVTQTPSHQVTQMGQEVILRCVPISNHLYFYWYRQILGQKVEFLVSFYNNEISEKSEIFDDQFSVERPDGSNFTLKIRSTKLEDSAMYFCASSVEAGGSNEQFFGPGTRLTVL.

This clone has a single count. The CDR3 region is CASSPGPNAGGYTF. The DNA of the CDR3 is TGTGCCAGCAGCCCCGGGCCAAACGCGGGCGGCTACACCTTC. The chain uses TRBV7-6 and TRBJ1-2; D is unresolved. Trimming left V 5 bases short and J 8 bases short, with 18 bases between. This CDR3 is 14 amino acids long. Germline lookup yields CDR1 SGHVS and CDR2 FNYEAQ.

The chain links TRBV27 to TRBJ2-5; 9 bases fit TRBD2. The V gene's germline CDR1 is MNHEY and CDR2 SMNVEV (reference sequence). V lost 3 bases, J lost 5 bases, and 4 bases stayed unmatched. This CDR3 comprises 14 residues. CDR3 sequence (DNA): TGTGCCAGCAGTTTGGGCGGGGGGGCCGAGACCCAGTACTTC. It yields the protein CASSLGGGAETQYF.

V and J are TRBV16 and TRBJ1-5, with 9 nucleotides matching TRBD1. Germline CDR1 KGHSY, CDR2 FQNENV. The CDR3 runs 17 residues. J gave up 1 base and V 1 base, and 5 bases lay outside the gene matches. CDR3 loop: CASSQFGQGPSNQPQHF. In DNA, the CDR3 is TGTGCCAGCAGCCAATTCGGACAGGGGCCAAGCAATCAGCCCCAGCATTTT. The full variable domain, in which reference TRBV16 and TRBJ1-5 provide the parts outside the CDR3, is GEEVAQTPKHLVRGEGQKAKLYCAPIKGHSYVFWYQQVLKNEFKFLISFQNENVFDETGMPKERFSAKCLPNSPCSLEIQATKLEDSAVYFCASSQFGQGPSNQPQHFGDGTRLSIL.

To note about this clone: One end of the junction varies from germline; a read error may be responsible. The chain recombines TRBV7-9 with TRBJ1-1; a possible D gene is TRBD1 (5 bases). The CDR3 contains 12 residues. In germline, CDR1 is SEHNR, CDR2 FQNEAQ (reference sequence). Written as DNA, the CDR3 is TGTGCCAGCAGCTTAGCGGGGACCGCCGGGGTCTTT. Its protein product is CASSLAGTAGVF.

The chain recombines TRBV27 with TRBJ1-4; perhaps TRBD1 as D (6 bases). Germline loops: CDR1 MNHEY, CDR2 SMNVEV (reference sequence). V dropped 4 bases and J dropped 4 bases, with 10 bases sitting between them. The CDR3 is made up of 14 amino acids. The CDR3 sequence is CASSSDSHNEKLFF. DNA of the CDR3: TGTGCCAGCAGTTCGGACAGCCATAATGAAAAACTGTTTTTT.

The V and J genes are TRBV9 and TRBJ1-1; D is perhaps TRBD1 (5 bases). Germline assignment: CDR1 SGDLS and CDR2 YYNGEE. Trimming pared 0 bases from V and 6 bases from J, leaving 12 bases between. This CDR3 has 14 residues. This CDR3 reads CASSVGGRTAEAFF. CDR3 coding DNA: TGTGCCAGCAGCGTAGGGGGGAGAACTGCTGAAGCTTTCTTT.

The chain recombines TRBV2 with TRBJ1-6; D perhaps matches TRBD1 (6 bases). The germline V gene has CDR1 SNHLY and CDR2 FYNNEI. Trimming cost V 7 bases and J 8 bases, with 18 bases left between them. There are 15 residues in the CDR3. This chain's CDR3 is CASMQGRVRDSPLHF. In DNA, the CDR3 is TGTGCCAGCATGCAGGGGCGGGTCAGGGATTCACCCCTCCACTTT. The whole variable domain, filled in from reference TRBV2 and TRBJ1-6, reads EPEVTQTPSHQVTQMGQEVILRCVPISNHLYFYWYRQILGQKVEFLVSFYNNEISEKSEIFDDQFSVERPDGSNFTLKIRSTKLEDSAMYFCASMQGRVRDSPLHFGNGTRLTVT.

This clone was detected a few times. The rearrangement joins TRBV19 to TRBJ2-6; perhaps D is TRBD1 or TRBD2 (5 bases each). CDR1 LNHDA and CDR2 SQIVND come from the germline V gene (reference sequence). The CDR3 loop spans 20 amino acids. V lost 3 bases and J 0 bases, leaving 21 bases between the germline ends. CDR3 loop: CASSILGWQGPPSGANVLTF. The CDR3 DNA reads TGTGCCAGTAGTATCTTGGGGTGGCAGGGACCTCCCTCTGGGGCCAACGTCCTGACTTTC.

The chain recombines TRBV7-8 with TRBJ2-3; D is perhaps TRBD2 (6 bases). With 0 bases removed from V and 2 bases from J, the gap between germline ends came to 12 bases. Germline V gene sequence: CDR1 SGHVS, CDR2 FQNEAQ. CDR3 length: 16 amino acids. The CDR3 DNA reads as TGTGCCAGCAGCTTAGCGTCGGGGGAAATCACAGATACGCAGTATTTT. It is translated as CASSLASGEITDTQYF.

The chain links TRBV29-1 to TRBJ1-5; D unclear. Trimming took off 4 bases at V and 4 bases at J, with 8 bases between the two ends. The CDR3 has 12 residues. CDR1 SQVTM and CDR2 ANQGSEA come from the germline V gene. CDR3 loop: CSVAKPNQPQHF. DNA for the CDR3: TGCAGCGTTGCGAAGCCTAATCAGCCCCAGCATTTT. The full variable domain, with the rest looked up from reference TRBV29-1 and TRBJ1-5, is SAVISQKPSRDICQRGTSLTIQCQVDSQVTMMFWYRQQPGQSLTLIATANQGSEATYESGFVIDKFPISRPNLTFSTLTVSNMSPEDSSIYLCSVAKPNQPQHFGDGTRLSIL.

This rearrangement joins TRBV5-4 to TRBJ1-1, with D possibly being TRBD1 (6 bases). Germline V gene lookup returns CDR1 SGHNT and CDR2 YYREEE (reference sequence). The CDR3 loop spans 14 amino acids. The V end lost 1 base, the J end lost 1 base, and 8 bases lay between the germline ends. The CDR3 protein is CASSLRQENTEAFF. CDR3 nucleotide sequence: TGTGCCAGCAGCTTGCGACAGGAGAACACTGAAGCTTTCTTT.

In its sample, this clone was seen once. Given the absence of the conserved phenylalanine or tryptophan at the CDR3 end, a read error is likely. Because the CDR3's place on the DNA is in doubt, the DNA is left out and the CDR3 is given as listed by TCRdb. The rearrangement uses TRBV6-5 and TRBJ1-2; the table's D call TRBD1 went unverified against the DNA. The CDR3 is 11 residues long, ends included. Germline loops: CDR1 MNHEY, CDR2 SVGAGI. The CDR3 sequence: CASRDSGRRFL.

The chain carries TRBV7-8 and TRBJ1-1; D is possibly TRBD1 (6 bases). Trimming stripped 10 bases from V and 5 bases from J, with 11 bases between. This CDR3 region has 11 residues. Germline V lookup: CDR1 SGHVS, CDR2 FQNEAQ. The CDR3 spells CATTRGTEAFF. Here the CDR3 DNA reads TGTGCCACCACCAGGGGAACTGAAGCTTTCTTT.

The chain carries TRBV19 and TRBJ1-6; 8 nucleotides agree with TRBD1. V lost 5 bases, J lost 7 bases, and 7 bases stayed unmatched. Germline loops: CDR1 LNHDA, CDR2 SQIVND (reference sequence). The CDR3 runs to 15 residues. CDR3 DNA: TGTGCCAGTAGTTTGTCGACAGGGGCAAATTCACCCCTCCACTTT. This sequence encodes CASSLSTGANSPLHF.

The chain employs TRBV2 and TRBJ2-5; D gene uncertain. V was pared by 3 bases and J by 2 bases, with 13 bases between. CDR1 SNHLY and CDR2 FYNNEI come from the germline V gene. The CDR3 loop spans 15 amino acids. Written as DNA, the CDR3 is TGTGCCAGCAGTGATTTGTCGTACGTACAAGAGACCCAGTACTTC. It translates to CASSDLSYVQETQYF.

The V and J genes are TRBV28 and TRBJ2-1; perhaps TRBD1 as D (5 bases). Germline V CDR1 and CDR2: MDHEN, SYDVKM. V was shortened by 5 bases and J by 7 bases, with 12 bases between the two germline ends. The CDR3 contains 13 residues. In nucleotides, the CDR3 is TGTGCCAGCAGTCCAGGGATTTTTAATGAGCAGTTCTTC. This sequence encodes CASSPGIFNEQFF.

This clone was detected a few times. The gene calls are TRBV28 and TRBJ1-4; 9 positions match TRBD1. The V and J ends lost 4 bases and 5 bases, in that order; junction bases with no gene match: 8. CDR1 and CDR2 (germline): MDHEN, SYDVKM. The CDR3 runs 16 residues. Here the CDR3 reads CASSWDPGTGNEKLFF. The DNA of the CDR3 is TGTGCCAGCAGTTGGGATCCCGGGACAGGGAATGAAAAACTGTTTTTT.

CDR3 sequence (DNA): TGTGCCATCAGTGGACAGGGGGCGAACACTGAAGCTTTCTTT. Translated: CAISGQGANTEAFF. The J gene is TRBJ1-1, the V gene TRBV10-3, with 10 bases fitting TRBD1. Germline loops: CDR1 ENHRY, CDR2 SYGVKD. This CDR3 comprises 14 residues. V was clipped by 4 bases and J by 1 base; unmatched bases: 0.

This chain uses TRBV9 with TRBJ1-3; D is uncertain. The CDR3 extends over 13 amino acids. V was clipped by 0 bases and J by 7 bases, with 8 bases between them. In germline, CDR1 is SGDLS, CDR2 YYNGEE. CDR3 region: CASSVVGENTIYF. The CDR3 DNA follows: TGTGCCAGCAGCGTAGTAGGTGAGAACACCATATATTTT. The full variable domain, rest sourced from reference TRBV9 and TRBJ1-3, is DSGVTQTPKHLITATGQRVTLRCSPRSGDLSVYWYQQSLDQGLQFLIQYYNGEERAKGNILERFSAQQFPDLHSELNLSSLELGDSALYFCASSVVGENTIYFGEGSWLTVV.

The rearrangement joins TRBV6-5 to TRBJ1-2, with D unresolved. V shed 7 bases and J shed 2 bases, with 17 bases lying between them. From germline, CDR1 is MNHEY and CDR2 SVGAGI. CDR3 length: 15 residues. CDR3 in DNA: TGTGCCAGCACCGACGTTCTTGGCAGGAACTATGGCTACACCTTC. Its translation: CASTDVLGRNYGYTF.

This clone was seen a single time. The V call is TRBV5-1, the J call TRBJ1-3, with a possible D match to TRBD1 (6 bases). The V end lost 4 bases, the J end lost 1 base, and 9 bases lay between the germline ends. CDR3 length: 14 amino acids. Germline CDR1 is SGHRS and CDR2 is YFSETQ. This chain's CDR3 is CASSTDSSGNTIYF. CDR3 DNA: TGCGCCAGCAGCACGGACAGTTCTGGAAACACCATATATTTT. Using reference TRBV5-1 and TRBJ1-3 for the parts outside the CDR3, the full variable domain is KAGVTQTPRYLIKTRGQQVTLSCSPISGHRSVSWYQQTPGQGLQFLFEYFSETQRNKGNFPGRFSGRQFSNSRSEMNVSTLELGDSALYLCASSTDSSGNTIYFGEGSWLTVV.

The chain joins TRBV27 to TRBJ1-2; a weak D match, TRBD1 (6 bases). The V gene's germline CDR1 is MNHEY and CDR2 SMNVEV (reference sequence). The CDR3 extends over 14 amino acids. V was clipped by 6 bases and J by 3 bases, with 14 bases between them. The CDR3 protein is CASSRGDTYYGYTF. The CDR3 nucleotides are TGTGCCAGCAGCCGTGGGGACACTTACTATGGCTACACCTTC.

The rearrangement joins TRBV19 to TRBJ1-5; no firm D call. V shed 6 bases and J shed 4 bases, with 10 bases lying between them. This CDR3 spans 13 amino acids. Germline values: CDR1 LNHDA, CDR2 SQIVND (reference sequence). The CDR3 reads CASRTAFNQPQHF. The CDR3 region has the DNA TGTGCCAGTAGAACAGCCTTTAATCAGCCCCAGCATTTT.

V usage is TRBV7-9 and J usage is TRBJ1-2; the D is unclear. Trimming took off 5 bases at V and 0 bases at J, with 16 bases between the two ends. Germline V gene sequence: CDR1 SEHNR, CDR2 FQNEAQ (reference sequence). The CDR3 runs 16 residues. CDR3 protein: CASSPQTGGTNYGYTF. The CDR3 nucleotides are TGTGCCAGCAGCCCCCAAACCGGAGGGACTAACTATGGCTACACCTTC.

This clone occurred once. J is TRBJ1-1 and V is TRBV11-2, with D possibly matching TRBD1 (5 bases). Germline values: CDR1 SGHAT, CDR2 FQNNGV. The CDR3 is 15 amino acids. The germline V and J ends were trimmed by 3 bases and 6 bases, with 17 bases remaining between them. The CDR3 region has the DNA TGTGCCAGCAGCTTGCCAGGGCGATGGGGGGCTGAAGCTTTCTTT. This sequence encodes CASSLPGRWGAEAFF.

The V call is TRBV5-3, the J call TRBJ2-5; no firm D call. TRBV5-3 is reported as an ORF; its role is uncertain. V was shortened by 3 bases and J by 5 bases, with 17 bases between the two germline ends. CDR3 length equals 15 residues. CDR3 loop: CARSSAQRVWETQYF. The CDR3 DNA reads as TGTGCCAGAAGCTCGGCCCAACGAGTTTGGGAGACCCAGTACTTC.

The rearrangement uses TRBV6-2 or TRBV6-3 and TRBJ1-2, with 9 bases lining up with TRBD1. Germline trimming cut 4 bases from V and 3 bases from J; bases unmatched to any gene: 6. This CDR3 is built from 15 residues. CDR1 and CDR2 from the germline V gene are MNHEY and SVGEGT. The CDR3 DNA sequence: TGTGCCAGCAGTTTCAACAGGGGGCTAGACTATGGCTACACCTTC. Translated: CASSFNRGLDYGYTF.